Below are 9 T cell receptor beta chains sequenced from a single sample in a study of regulatory T cells in long-lasting Graves disease. Construction of the TCR beta libraries employed iRepertoire HTBI primers in conjunction with Arm-PCR of CDR3 regions. Using its own MiXCR run on the multiplex PCR reads, TCRdb lists one record per CDR3 protein. This repertoire shows 600,000 to 850,000 distinct CDR3 sequences, approximately 31% found once; its top ten account for roughly 46%. The time point denotes: persistent/refractory GD, antithyroid drugs over 5 years with positive TRAb. The authors made the TCR library using RNA they extracted from PBMCs. Sequences were derived from peripheral blood mononuclear cells (PBMCs), sampled when the disease was refractory, from a patient treated with antithyroid drugs. These receptors were collected from a female donor with Graves disease.

This clonotype was observed at least ten times. J is TRBJ1-1 and V is TRBV27, with D unresolved. V gave up 6 bases and J gave up 2 bases, with 13 bases separating them. Germline values: CDR1 MNHEY, CDR2 SMNVEV (reference sequence). The CDR3 has 14 amino acids. The CDR3 sequence: CASSPYTSNTEAFF. The DNA of the CDR3 is TGTGCCAGCAGCCCCTATACGAGCAACACTGAAGCTTTCTTT.

The chain employs TRBV20-1 and TRBJ1-2, with TRBD1 matching over 8 bases. The CDR3 extends over 12 amino acids. The trim removed 6 bases at V and 8 bases at J, leaving 8 bases unmatched. Germline V gene lookup returns CDR1 DFQATT and CDR2 SNEGSKA (reference sequence). CDR3 coding DNA: TGCAGTGCGCCAGACAGGGGAGGCGGCTACACCTTC. Translating it yields CSAPDRGGGYTF.

This clonotype is a singleton in its sample. A much larger clone sits a single nucleotide away, making a read error possible. V gene TRBV12-3 or TRBV12-4 combines with J gene TRBJ1-5; tentatively, D is TRBD1 (6 bases). There are 16 residues in the CDR3. The CDR3 DNA follows: TGTGCCGGCAGTCGTCACAGGGATAACAGCAATCAGCCCCAGCATTTT. Protein: CAGSRHRDNSNQPQHF.

This clonotype occurred many times. The rearrangement joins TRBV6-5 to TRBJ2-7, with TRBD2 matching over 12 bases. Germline V gene data show CDR1 as MNHEY and CDR2 as SVGAGI. The CDR3 is made up of 17 amino acids. Germline trimming cut 0 bases from V and 7 bases from J; bases unmatched to any gene: 10. CDR3 sequence reads: CASSYSGPSGRALEQYF. For the CDR3, the DNA is TGTGCCAGCAGTTACTCGGGCCCTAGCGGGAGGGCCTTGGAGCAGTACTTC.

This chain connects TRBV6-2 or TRBV6-3 to TRBJ2-6, with D possibly being TRBD1 (5 bases). Germline CDR1 reads MNHEY; CDR2 reads SVGEGT. The CDR3 runs 17 residues. Between the trimmed V and J ends, which lost 2 bases and 2 bases, there was a span of 13 bases. The DNA of the CDR3 is TGTGCCAGCAGTTACACCCTGGACAATGCTGGGGCCAACGTCCTGACTTTC. Its protein is CASSYTLDNAGANVLTF.

The J gene is TRBJ2-3, the V gene TRBV2; D is undetermined. V gave up 0 bases and J gave up 3 bases, with 7 bases separating them. The CDR3 is made up of 14 amino acids. The V gene's germline CDR1 is SNHLY and CDR2 FYNNEI. The CDR3 nucleotides are TGTGCCAGCAGTGAAGCGGGGATAACAGATACGCAGTATTTT. Amino acids: CASSEAGITDTQYF.

This clonotype occurred a few times. The V and J genes are TRBV12-3 or TRBV12-4 and TRBJ2-2; D gene ambiguous. This CDR3 has 15 amino acids. With 7 bases removed from V and 0 bases from J, the gap between germline ends came to 12 bases. CDR3 protein: CASKVGPTNTGELFF. In nucleotides, the CDR3 is TGTGCCAGCAAAGTCGGGCCGACGAACACCGGGGAGCTGTTTTTT.

The CDR3 region has the DNA TGCAGCGTGGCTCAGAGCAGGGTTGGTTCACCCCTCCACTTT. Protein sequence: CSVAQSRVGSPLHF. This chain connects TRBV29-1 to TRBJ1-6; TRBD1 might be the D (5 bases). Trimming took 6 bases from V and 9 from J, leaving 18 bases between them. This CDR3 has 14 residues. Germline CDR1 SQVTM, CDR2 ANQGSEA.

This clonotype has a handful of counts. The genes are TRBV10-3 and TRBJ2-7; D may be TRBD1 or TRBD2 (7 bases each). V was cut by 8 bases and J by 6 bases, with 17 bases left in between. From germline, CDR1 is ENHRY and CDR2 SYGVKD. The CDR3 runs 13 residues. CDR3 nucleotides: TGTGCCATCGGGACTACAGGGGTAGGCGAGCAGTACTTC. Translation: CAIGTTGVGEQYF.